This TCR beta chain appears in the sequencing data of a study of blood T cell dynamics during melanoma immunotherapy. Study background: Metastatic melanoma patients received first-line pembrolizumab or nivolumab plus ipilimumab.

Regarding this clone: What it recognizes is unknown.

Indicated time point: week 3, after first cycle of checkpoint inhibitor. Patients had no prior systemic cancer treatment, immunosuppressants or other active cancers. TCRdb's table, derived via immunoSEQ multiplex PCR, lists solely in-frame clones and lacks some. The data contain about 12,000 clones, approximately 88% of them singletons. Study conclusions and caveats: Whether repertoire-driving clones were melanoma-specific could not be determined. Disease-control patients' PBMC repertoires became either more clonal or more diverse at W3.

This sequence originates from a human donor with melanoma. This material consisted of blood, taken from a patient treated with checkpoint blockade.

The CDR3 coding sequence is TGTGCCACCAGCTCCCGAGTTCGGGCCTCCACAGATACGCAGTATTTT. Protein product: CATSSRVRASTDTQYF. V gene TRBV15 combines with J gene TRBJ2-3; D not certain. Trimming removed 5 bases from V and 2 bases from J, with 17 bases in between. The CDR3 is made up of 16 amino acids. Germline V gene lookup returns CDR1 LNHNV and CDR2 YYDKDF (reference sequence).